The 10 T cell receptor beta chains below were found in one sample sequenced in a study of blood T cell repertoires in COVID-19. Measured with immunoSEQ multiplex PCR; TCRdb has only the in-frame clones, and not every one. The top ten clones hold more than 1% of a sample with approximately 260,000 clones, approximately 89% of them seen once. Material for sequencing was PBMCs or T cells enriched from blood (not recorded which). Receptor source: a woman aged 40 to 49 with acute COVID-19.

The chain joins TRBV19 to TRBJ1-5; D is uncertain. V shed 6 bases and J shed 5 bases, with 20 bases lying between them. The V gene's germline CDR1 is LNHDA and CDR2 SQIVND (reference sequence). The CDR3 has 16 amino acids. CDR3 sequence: CASRGFWGGLYQPQHF. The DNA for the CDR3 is TGTGCCAGTAGGGGATTTTGGGGAGGCCTATATCAGCCCCAGCATTTT.

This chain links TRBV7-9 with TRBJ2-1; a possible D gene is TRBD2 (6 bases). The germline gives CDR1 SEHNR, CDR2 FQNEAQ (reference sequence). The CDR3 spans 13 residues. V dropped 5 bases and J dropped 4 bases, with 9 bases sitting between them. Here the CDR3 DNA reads TGTGCCAGCAGCCCGGGGGTGTACAATGAGCAGTTCTTC. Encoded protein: CASSPGVYNEQFF.

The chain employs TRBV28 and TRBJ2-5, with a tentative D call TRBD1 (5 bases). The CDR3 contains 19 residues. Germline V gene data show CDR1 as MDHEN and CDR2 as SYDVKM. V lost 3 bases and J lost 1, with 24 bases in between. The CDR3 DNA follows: TGTGCCAGCAGTTTTCTAAGGGGTACCCTGGGTGGGGCCCAAGAGACCCAGTACTTC. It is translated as CASSFLRGTLGGAQETQYF.

CDR3 sequence (DNA): TGTGCCAGCAGCGTAAGTACTAGCGGGGCCTACGAGCAGTACTTC. Its protein product is CASSVSTSGAYEQYF. The chain recombines TRBV9 with TRBJ2-7; TRBD2 agrees at 10 bases. Unmatched junction bases numbered 3, after V lost 1 base and J lost 2 bases. This CDR3 has 15 amino acids. In germline, CDR1 is SGDLS, CDR2 YYNGEE.

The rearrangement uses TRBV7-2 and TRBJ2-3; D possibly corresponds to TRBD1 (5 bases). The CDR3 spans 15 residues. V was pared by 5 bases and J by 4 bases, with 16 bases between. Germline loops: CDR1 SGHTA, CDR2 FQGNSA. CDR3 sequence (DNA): TGTGCCAGCAGCCTTCTATTTGGGGCGGCAGATACGCAGTATTTT. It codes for CASSLLFGAADTQYF.

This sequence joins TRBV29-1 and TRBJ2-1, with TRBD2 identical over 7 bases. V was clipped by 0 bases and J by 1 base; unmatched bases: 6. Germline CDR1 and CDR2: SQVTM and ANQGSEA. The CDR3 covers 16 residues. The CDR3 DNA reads TGCAGCGTTGAAGATCCTGCGGGAGTTTCCTACAATGAGCAGTTCTTC. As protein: CSVEDPAGVSYNEQFF.

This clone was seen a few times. The CDR3 region has the DNA TGTGCCAGCAGGCGCGCGAAACAGGGGACCTACGAGCAGTACGTC. This sequence encodes CASRRAKQGTYEQYV. The chain carries TRBV6-5 and TRBJ2-7; TRBD1 matches at 7 bases. This CDR3 has 15 residues. Looked up from germline, CDR1 is MNHEY and CDR2 is SVGAGI. J was trimmed by 2 bases and V by 6 bases; bases with no gene match: 10.

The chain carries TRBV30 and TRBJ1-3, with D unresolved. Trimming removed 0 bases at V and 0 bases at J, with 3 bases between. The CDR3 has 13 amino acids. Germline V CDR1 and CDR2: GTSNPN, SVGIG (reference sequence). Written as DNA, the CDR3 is TGTGCCTGGAGTGTCAACTCTGGAAACACCATATATTTT. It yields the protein CAWSVNSGNTIYF.

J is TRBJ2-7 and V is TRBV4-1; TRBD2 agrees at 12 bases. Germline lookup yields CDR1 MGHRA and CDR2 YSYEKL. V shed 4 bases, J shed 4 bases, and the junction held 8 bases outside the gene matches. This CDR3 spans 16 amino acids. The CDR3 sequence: CASSRLTSGRGYEQYF. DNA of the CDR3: TGCGCCAGCAGCCGGTTGACTAGCGGGAGAGGGTACGAGCAGTACTTC.

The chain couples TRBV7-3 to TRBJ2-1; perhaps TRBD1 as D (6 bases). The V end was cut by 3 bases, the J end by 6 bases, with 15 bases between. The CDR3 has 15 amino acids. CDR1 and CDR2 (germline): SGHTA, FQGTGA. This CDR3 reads CASSLDSHGSNEQFF. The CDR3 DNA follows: TGTGCCAGCAGCTTGGACAGCCATGGGAGCAATGAGCAGTTCTTC.